These 10 T cell receptor beta chains came from one sample sequenced in a study of blood T cell repertoires in COVID-19. The table came from immunoSEQ multiplex PCR; TCRdb's copy has only in-frame clones and leaves some out. This sample yields roughly 100,000 clones, of which around 80% are seen a single time; over 3.5% belongs to the top ten. Sequencing was carried out using peripheral blood. The origin of the receptors is a man in his fifties or sixties with acute or convalescent COVID-19.

The sample holds a few counts of this clone. The CDR3 DNA is TGTGCCATCAGTGAGTCGATCAGCGGGGGGGACGAGACCCAGTACTTC. This codes for CAISESISGGDETQYF. The chain is built from TRBV10-3 and TRBJ2-5, with 10 bases identical to TRBD2. Germline-derived CDR1 and CDR2 are ENHRY and SYGVKD. CDR3 length: 16 amino acids. V was clipped by 0 bases and J by 5 bases; unmatched bases: 6.

This clone was seen more than once but under ten times. The chain recombines TRBV4-1 with TRBJ2-5; tentatively, D is TRBD2 (5 bases). The germline V gene encodes CDR1 MGHRA and CDR2 YSYEKL. V was clipped by 0 bases and J by 3 bases, with 26 bases between them. The CDR3 covers 20 residues. CDR3 sequence (DNA): TGCGCCAGCAGCCAAGACGCCTTTCGGATCAGAGGGCGAGAAGAAGAGACCCAGTACTTC. This gives the protein CASSQDAFRIRGREEETQYF.

The rearrangement links TRBV6-2 or TRBV6-3 to TRBJ1-6; D remains unclear. The CDR3 is 17 residues long. In germline, CDR1 is MNHEY, CDR2 SVGEGT. Trimming stripped 2 bases from V and 0 bases from J, with 11 bases between. The CDR3 sequence: CASSYEGQSSYNSPLHF. CDR3 DNA: TGTGCCAGCAGTTACGAGGGCCAGAGCTCCTATAATTCACCCCTCCACTTT.

With regard to this clone: An end of the junction does not agree with germline; a read error may underlie this. The chain links TRBV3-1 (or the pseudogene TRBV3-2) to TRBJ2-3, with TRBD2 matching over 13 bases. Per germline, CDR1 LGHDT and CDR2 YNNKEL (reference sequence). The CDR3 extends over 14 amino acids. CDR3 DNA: TGTGCCAGCAGCCAAGGACTAGCGGGGGGACCGCGGCATTTT. As protein: CASSQGLAGGPRHF.

The CDR3 spells CASSPGQGRVNTEAFF. CDR3 DNA: TGTGCCAGCAGCCCCGGACAGGGACGGGTGAACACTGAAGCTTTCTTT. The V and J genes are TRBV11-3 and TRBJ1-1; 8 positions agree with TRBD1. The CDR3 is 16 residues long. Germline CDR1 SGHNT, CDR2 YENEEA. After removal of 5 bases from V and 0 bases from J, the junction contained 8 bases not matched to a gene.

The chain uses TRBV6-6 and TRBJ1-2, with 8 bases that match TRBD1. CDR3 length: 12 amino acids. The V gene's germline CDR1 is MNHNY and CDR2 SVGAGI (reference sequence). Trimming at V came to 11 bases and at J to 4 bases, leaving 6 bases not matched to a gene. The CDR3 DNA reads TGTGCCTCAGGGGGCTCGAGCTATGGCTACACCTTC. Encoded protein: CASGGSSYGYTF.

This chain's CDR3 is CASSQRGGLGEKLFF. DNA of the CDR3: TGTGCCAGCAGTCAACGAGGGGGCCTAGGTGAAAAACTGTTTTTT. The rearrangement uses TRBV6-5 and TRBJ1-4, with TRBD1 matching over 7 bases. Germline values: CDR1 MNHEY, CDR2 SVGAGI. The CDR3 covers 15 residues. V lost 5 bases, J lost 7 bases, and 10 bases stayed unmatched.

J is TRBJ1-5 and V is TRBV7-2; possible D gene TRBD1, 5 bases. V was shortened by 5 bases and J by 6 bases, with 11 bases between the two germline ends. This CDR3 comprises 13 residues. Germline loops: CDR1 SGHTA, CDR2 FQGNSA. CDR3 residues: CASSQGEVQPQHF. In DNA, the CDR3 is TGTGCCAGCAGCCAAGGGGAGGTTCAGCCCCAGCATTTT.

In its sample, this clone was seen many times. The rearrangement uses TRBV11-3 and TRBJ1-1, with 9 bases aligning to TRBD1. This CDR3 has 14 residues. After removal of 1 base from V and 9 bases from J, the junction contained 6 bases not matched to a gene. CDR1 and CDR2 (germline): SGHNT, YENEEA. CDR3 sequence (DNA): TGTGCCAGCAGCTTAGTAGGGGACAGGGCGCAAGCTTTCTTT. This translates into CASSLVGDRAQAFF.

The chain couples TRBV6-5 to TRBJ2-1; 9 bases match TRBD2. The germline gives CDR1 MNHEY, CDR2 SVGAGI. The CDR3 runs 15 residues. V was clipped by 7 bases and J by 3 bases; unmatched bases: 7. The CDR3 is CASKPGGRVYNEQFF. The CDR3 DNA is TGTGCCAGCAAGCCCGGCGGGAGGGTCTACAATGAGCAGTTCTTC.